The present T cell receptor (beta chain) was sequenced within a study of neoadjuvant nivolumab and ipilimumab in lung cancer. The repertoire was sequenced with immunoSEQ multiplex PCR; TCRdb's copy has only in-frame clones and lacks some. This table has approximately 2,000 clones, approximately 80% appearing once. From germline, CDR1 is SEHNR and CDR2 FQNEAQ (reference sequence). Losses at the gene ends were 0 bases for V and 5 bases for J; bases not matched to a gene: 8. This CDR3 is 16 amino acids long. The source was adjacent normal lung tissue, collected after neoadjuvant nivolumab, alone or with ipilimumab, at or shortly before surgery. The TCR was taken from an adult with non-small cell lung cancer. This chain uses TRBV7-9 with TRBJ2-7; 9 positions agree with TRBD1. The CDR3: CASSLARDRELDEQYF. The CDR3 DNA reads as TGTGCCAGCAGCTTAGCTCGGGACAGGGAATTGGACGAGCAGTACTTC.